This T cell receptor beta chain was captured by sequencing in a study of human T cells and chemical hapten exposure. Study-level information: Variability of per-sample TCR yields stemmed mainly from small differences in pooled library volume.

In the original analysis: Counts of TCRs in each sample centred on a median of around 92,000 and extended from around 24,000 to 710,000. TCRdb itself ran the 5' RACE reads through MiXCR, one entry per CDR3 protein. TCRdb, not the authors, supplied the V and J calls. The repertoire holds about 140,000 distinct CDR3 sequences, with around 4.4% as singletons. This clonotype has more than one count but fewer than ten. Its antigen is as yet unknown. Study observations and caveats: TCRs exceeding 1 in 1000 frequency stayed unchanged with DPC sensitization.

From whole blood left unfractionated, total RNA was extracted. The CDR3 spans 15 residues. V was shortened by 6 bases and J by 1 base, with 16 bases between the two germline ends. From germline, CDR1 is SGHRS and CDR2 YFSETQ. The V and J genes are TRBV5-1 and TRBJ2-5; perhaps TRBD2 as D (5 bases). The sequence came from a female donor in good health. This CDR3 reads CASTLSPGCQETQYF. The CDR3 region has the DNA TGCGCCAGCACCCTCTCCCCGGGGTGCCAAGAGACCCAGTACTTC.